The 23 T cell receptor beta chains in this list originate from one sample, sequenced in a study of T cell responses to AZD1222 COVID-19 vaccine (dated by TCRdb to the early 2020s). To prepare the library, the immunoSEQ multiplex PCR assay was applied. Sourced from immuneACCESS, this table was stored by TCRdb with only in-frame sequences that have V and J called. A share of the clones is absent; for the studies checked, an unresolved V gene accounts for under half, and the remainder has no known explanation. The table for this sample lists around 90,000 clones; over 75% of them were counted only once. Roughly 13% of the sample comes from the top ten. The label giving this sample's time point can be read as: baseline before first vaccination. Sequences were derived from peripheral blood, sampled on day 0 of AZD1222 vaccination. The receptor source for this set is an adult in good health.

The genes are TRBV19 and TRBJ1-1, with 8 bases that match TRBD1. Germline CDR1 LNHDA, CDR2 SQIVND (reference sequence). CDR3 length equals 17 residues. With V trimmed by 9 bases and J by 6 bases, 21 bases remained unmatched. CDR3 loop: CARRKGDRRRGSAEAFF. The DNA for the CDR3 is TGTGCCAGACGTAAGGGGGACAGGCGCCGCGGTAGCGCTGAAGCTTTCTTT.

The J gene is TRBJ1-2, the V gene TRBV24-1, with a weak D call TRBD1 (5 bases). Trimming took 8 bases from V and 7 from J, leaving 34 bases between them. CDR3 length equals 19 residues. Germline CDR1 reads KGHDR; CDR2 reads SFDVKD. CDR3 in DNA: TGTGCCACCACCCTAAGTAGTGGGAACAGGACACGACCTTGGGGTGGCTACACCTTC. Protein product: CATTLSSGNRTRPWGGYTF.

The chain couples TRBV3-1 (or the pseudogene TRBV3-2) to TRBJ1-6; perhaps TRBD1 as D (5 bases). Germline CDR1 reads LGHDT; CDR2 reads YNNKEL (reference sequence). Trimming took 4 bases from V and 0 from J, leaving 10 bases between them. This CDR3 has 16 residues. The CDR3 region is CASSPPQVSYNSPLHF. For the CDR3, the DNA is TGTGCCAGCAGCCCCCCACAGGTCTCCTATAATTCACCCCTCCACTTT.

This sequence joins TRBV5-6 and TRBJ1-1; 10 positions match TRBD1. From germline, CDR1 is SGHDT and CDR2 YYEEEE. The CDR3 consists of 15 residues. V shed 4 bases, J shed 0 bases, and the junction held 3 bases outside the gene matches. DNA of the CDR3: TGTGCCAGCAGCCGGGACAGGGGAATGAACACTGAAGCTTTCTTT. It encodes CASSRDRGMNTEAFF.

The V call is TRBV5-1, the J call TRBJ2-7; D is perhaps TRBD1 (6 bases). The CDR3 is 16 residues long. CDR1 and CDR2 from the germline V gene are SGHRS and YFSETQ. V was trimmed by 6 bases and J by 6 bases, leaving 25 bases between them. CDR3 DNA sequence: TGCGCCAGCACCAGAGGGTCCGGGACACCGCTTGGCGAGCAGTACTTC. Encoded protein: CASTRGSGTPLGEQYF.

The chain is built from TRBV9 and TRBJ1-5; tentative D call: TRBD1 (5 bases). Trimming removed 4 bases from V and 2 bases from J, with 7 bases in between. CDR3 length equals 13 residues. The V gene's germline CDR1 is SGDLS and CDR2 YYNGEE. CDR3 nucleotide sequence: TGTGCCAGCAGCAGGGGAGGCAATCAGCCCCAGCATTTT. Translating gives CASSRGGNQPQHF.

The V and J genes are TRBV12-3 or TRBV12-4 and TRBJ2-2, with D unclear. V was pared by 5 bases and J by 4 bases, with 5 bases between. The CDR3 consists of 12 residues. The CDR3 nucleotides read TGTGCCAGCAGTAAAAGCACCGGGGAGCTGTTTTTT. Its translation is CASSKSTGELFF.

This sequence joins TRBV30 and TRBJ1-4, with D possibly being TRBD1 (5 bases). The CDR3 runs 14 residues. Germline values: CDR1 GTSNPN, CDR2 SVGIG (reference sequence). The V gene lost 3 bases and the J gene lost 7 bases, with 15 bases spanning the gap. CDR3 residues: CAWSLGGEVEKLFF. The DNA of the CDR3 is TGTGCCTGGAGCTTGGGGGGGGAGGTTGAAAAACTGTTTTTT.

CDR3 sequence: CASSRLSLAGGQRSQYF. The CDR3, as DNA: TGTGCCAGCAGTCGCCTCTCACTAGCGGGGGGGCAGAGGTCGCAGTACTTC. The V gene is TRBV2, the J gene TRBJ2-7; 13 bases agree with TRBD2. V shed 5 bases and J 9 bases; nucleotides not matched to a gene: 16. The CDR3 consists of 17 residues. Germline loops: CDR1 SNHLY, CDR2 FYNNEI. Full variable domain (missing parts from reference TRBV2 and TRBJ2-7): EPEVTQTPSHQVTQMGQEVILRCVPISNHLYFYWYRQILGQKVEFLVSFYNNEISEKSEIFDDQFSVERPDGSNFTLKIRSTKLEDSAMYFCASSRLSLAGGQRSQYFGPGTRLTVT.

The chain recombines TRBV27 with TRBJ1-2; 8 bases map to TRBD1. V gave up 6 bases and J gave up 4 bases; unmatched junction bases: 7. Germline V gene data show CDR1 as MNHEY and CDR2 as SMNVEV (reference sequence). The CDR3 is 14 residues long. The CDR3 nucleotides are TGTGCCAGCAGGGCAGGGGGCTATGGCTATGGCTACACCTTC. This codes for CASRAGGYGYGYTF.

The chain couples TRBV28 to TRBJ2-4, with D perhaps TRBD1 (5 bases). The CDR3 sequence is 12 residues long. Germline lookup yields CDR1 MDHEN and CDR2 SYDVKM. Deletions cut 4 bases from V and 6 bases from J, with 7 bases between. CDR3 nucleotide sequence: TGTGCCAGCAGTTGGGGCAGAAACATTCAGTACTTC. It specifies CASSWGRNIQYF. Drawing the rest from reference TRBV28 and TRBJ2-4, the complete variable domain is DVKVTQSSRYLVKRTGEKVFLECVQDMDHENMFWYRQDPGLGLRLIYFSYDVKMKEKGDIPEGYSVSREKKERFSLILESASTNQTSMYLCASSWGRNIQYFGAGTRLSVL.

About this clone itself: Relative to the germline gene, one junction end is altered; a read error may explain this. The genes are TRBV11-2 and TRBJ1-3; D call uncertain. The CDR3 consists of 14 residues. Looked up from germline, CDR1 is SGHAT and CDR2 is FQNNGV. In DNA, the CDR3 is TGTGCCAGCACCTTAAGGGCGGCGAGAAACACCATATATTTT. The encoded protein is CASTLRAARNTIYF.

This chain joins TRBV3-1 (or the pseudogene TRBV3-2) and TRBJ1-4, with TRBD1 identical over 7 bases. Germline lookup yields CDR1 LGHDT and CDR2 YNNKEL (reference sequence). The CDR3 is 14 amino acids. Trimming cost V 1 base and J 7 bases; bases outside gene matches: 3. The CDR3 DNA follows: TGTGCCAGCAGCCAAGCCCACAGGGGTGAAAAACTGTTTTTT. As protein: CASSQAHRGEKLFF.

J is TRBJ2-6 and V is TRBV5-6; D gene unclear. CDR3 length: 17 amino acids. V lost 5 bases and J lost 2, with 17 bases in between. The germline V gene has CDR1 SGHDT and CDR2 YYEEEE. The CDR3: CASSTETQATGANVLTF. The CDR3 DNA is TGTGCCAGCAGTACGGAAACGCAGGCTACTGGGGCCAACGTCCTGACTTTC. The full variable domain, with the rest looked up from reference TRBV5-6 and TRBJ2-6, is DAGVTQSPTHLIKTRGQQVTLRCSPKSGHDTVSWYQQALGQGPQFIFQYYEEEERQRGNFPDRFSGHQFPNYSSELNVNALLLGDSALYLCASSTETQATGANVLTFGAGSRLTVL.

The rearrangement joins TRBV11-2 to TRBJ1-3, with a possible D match to TRBD1 (5 bases). Germline V CDR1 and CDR2: SGHAT, FQNNGV. The CDR3 is made up of 17 amino acids. Trimming left V 5 bases short and J 1 base short, with 18 bases between. Here the CDR3 DNA reads TGTGCCAGCAGCCAAGGGACTAGCGGGGGTTCTGGAAACACCATATATTTT. It is translated as CASSQGTSGGSGNTIYF.

This sequence joins TRBV6-5 and TRBJ1-2; 9 bases align to TRBD1. V shed 6 bases and J 2 bases; nucleotides not matched to a gene: 1. The CDR3 is made up of 13 amino acids. In germline, CDR1 is MNHEY, CDR2 SVGAGI. In DNA form, the CDR3 reads TGTGCCAGCAGACAGGGGGCGAACTATGGCTACACCTTC. Its protein product is CASRQGANYGYTF.

The chain couples TRBV12-3 or TRBV12-4 to TRBJ2-5; a weak D match, TRBD1 (5 bases). CDR3 length: 12 residues. Trimming took off 5 bases at V and 5 bases at J, with 9 bases between the two ends. Here the CDR3 DNA reads TGTGCCAGCAGTCAGGGTAGGGAGACCCAGTACTTC. Translated, it gives CASSQGRETQYF.

This clone was found a few times. The rearrangement joins TRBV5-6 to TRBJ2-5; weak D call: TRBD1 (6 bases). V lost 1 base and J lost 3, with 10 bases in between. This CDR3 spans 14 amino acids. Germline assignment: CDR1 SGHDT and CDR2 YYEEEE. The CDR3 loop is CASSLTGTKETQYF. Written as DNA, the CDR3 is TGTGCCAGCAGCTTGACAGGGACCAAAGAGACCCAGTACTTC.

This chain joins TRBV6-1 and TRBJ1-2, with D possibly being TRBD1 (6 bases). CDR3 length: 14 amino acids. Trimming pared 0 bases from V and 7 bases from J, leaving 12 bases between. Germline V gene lookup returns CDR1 MNHNS and CDR2 SASEGT. CDR3 DNA: TGTGCCAGCAGTGAAGCGCGGGGGGCGGGTGGCTACACCTTC. The encoded protein is CASSEARGAGGYTF.

This clone came up a few times. The chain uses TRBV5-1 and TRBJ1-1; 7 bases align to TRBD1. Germline lookup yields CDR1 SGHRS and CDR2 YFSETQ. V trimming: 4 bases; J trimming: 4 bases; junction bases outside the gene matches: 10. The CDR3 has 15 amino acids. The CDR3 here is CASSLQRQGGTEAFF. The CDR3 DNA is TGCGCCAGCAGCCTACAGCGGCAGGGGGGCACTGAAGCTTTCTTT.

The V call is TRBV7-9, the J call TRBJ2-7; TRBD2 matches 12 bases. The V gene's germline CDR1 is SEHNR and CDR2 FQNEAQ (reference sequence). Trimming took 3 bases from V and 0 from J; bases not matched to a gene: 0. The CDR3 contains 15 residues. CDR3 sequence: CASSLTSGSSYEQYF. CDR3 DNA sequence: TGTGCCAGCAGCTTGACTAGCGGGAGCTCCTACGAGCAGTACTTC.

The rearrangement joins TRBV6-5 to TRBJ2-7; the D is unclear. Trimming removed 4 bases at V and 1 base at J, with 5 bases between. CDR1 and CDR2 from the germline V gene are MNHEY and SVGAGI. The CDR3 spans 12 residues. CDR3 loop: CASSFRSYEQYF. The CDR3 DNA reads TGTGCCAGCAGTTTCCGGTCCTACGAGCAGTACTTC.

V gene TRBV6-5 combines with J gene TRBJ2-1, with 9 bases matching TRBD2. Per germline, CDR1 MNHEY and CDR2 SVGAGI. CDR3 size: 15 residues. V was clipped by 4 bases and J by 8 bases; unmatched bases: 9. The CDR3 sequence: CASSSAPTSGHEQFF. CDR3 DNA: TGTGCCAGCAGTTCCGCACCGACTAGCGGCCATGAGCAGTTCTTC.